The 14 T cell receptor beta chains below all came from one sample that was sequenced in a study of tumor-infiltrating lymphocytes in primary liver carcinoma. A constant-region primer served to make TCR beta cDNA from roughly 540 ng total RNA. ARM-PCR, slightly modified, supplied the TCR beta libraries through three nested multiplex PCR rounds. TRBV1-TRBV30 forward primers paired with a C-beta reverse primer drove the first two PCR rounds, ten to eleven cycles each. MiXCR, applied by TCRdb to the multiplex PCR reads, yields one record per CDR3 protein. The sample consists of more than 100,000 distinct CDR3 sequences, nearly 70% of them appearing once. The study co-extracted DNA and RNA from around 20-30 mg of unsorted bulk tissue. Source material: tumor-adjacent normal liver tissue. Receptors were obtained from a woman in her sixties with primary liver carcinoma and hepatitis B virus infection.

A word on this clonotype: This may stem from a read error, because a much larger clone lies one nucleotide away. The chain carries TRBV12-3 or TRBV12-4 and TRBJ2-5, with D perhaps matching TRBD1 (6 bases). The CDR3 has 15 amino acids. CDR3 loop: CVSSRQDSPGETQYF. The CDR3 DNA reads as TGTGTCAGCAGTCGCCAGGACAGCCCAGGAGAGACCCAGTACTTC.

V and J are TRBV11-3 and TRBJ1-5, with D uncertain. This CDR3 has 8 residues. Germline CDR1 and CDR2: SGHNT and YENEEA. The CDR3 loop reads CVNGPQHF. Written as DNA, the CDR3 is TGTGTCAACGGCCCCCAGCATTTT.

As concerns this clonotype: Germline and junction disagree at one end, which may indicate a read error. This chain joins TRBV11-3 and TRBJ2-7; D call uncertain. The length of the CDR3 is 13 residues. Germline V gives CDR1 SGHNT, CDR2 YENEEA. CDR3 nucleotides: TGTGCCAGTAGCTTGAGGCGGAAGTACAAGCACTACTTC. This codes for CASSLRRKYKHYF.

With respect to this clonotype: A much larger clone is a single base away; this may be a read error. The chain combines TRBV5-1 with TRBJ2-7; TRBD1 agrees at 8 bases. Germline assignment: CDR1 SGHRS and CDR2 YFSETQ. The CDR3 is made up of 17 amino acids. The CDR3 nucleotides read TGCGCCAGCAGCTTGAGGACAGGGAGTTCGGGCTCCTACGATCAGTACTTC. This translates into CASSLRTGSSGSYDQYF.

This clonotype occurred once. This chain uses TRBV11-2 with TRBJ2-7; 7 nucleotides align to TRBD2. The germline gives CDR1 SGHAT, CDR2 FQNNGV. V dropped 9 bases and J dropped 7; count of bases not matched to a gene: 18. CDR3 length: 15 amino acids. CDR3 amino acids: CASTKVGGVTGEQYF. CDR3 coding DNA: TGTGCCAGTACGAAGGTGGGAGGGGTAACTGGGGAGCAGTACTTC.

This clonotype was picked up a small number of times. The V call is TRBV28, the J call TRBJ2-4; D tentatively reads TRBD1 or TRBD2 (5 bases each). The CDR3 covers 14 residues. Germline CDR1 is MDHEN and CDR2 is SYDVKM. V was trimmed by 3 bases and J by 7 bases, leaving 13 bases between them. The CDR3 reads CASSFGSRGNIQYF. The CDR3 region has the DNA TGTGCCAGCAGTTTCGGAAGCCGGGGCAACATTCAGTACTTC.

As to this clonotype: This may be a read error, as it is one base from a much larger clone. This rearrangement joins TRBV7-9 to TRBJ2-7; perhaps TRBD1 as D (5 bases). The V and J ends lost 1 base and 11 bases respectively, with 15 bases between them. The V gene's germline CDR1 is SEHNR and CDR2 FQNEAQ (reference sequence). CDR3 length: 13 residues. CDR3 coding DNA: TGTGCCAGCAGCTTAGGGGAATCGACAGCCGAGTACTTC. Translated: CASSLGESTAEYF.

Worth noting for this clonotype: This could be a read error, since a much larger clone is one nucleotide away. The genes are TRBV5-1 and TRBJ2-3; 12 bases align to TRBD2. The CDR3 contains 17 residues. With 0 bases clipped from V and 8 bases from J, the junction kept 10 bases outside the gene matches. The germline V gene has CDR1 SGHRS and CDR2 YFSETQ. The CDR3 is CASSLELAGGTAGTQYF. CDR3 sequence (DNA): TGCGCCAGCAGCTTGGAACTAGCGGGAGGTACAGCAGGTACGCAGTATTTT.

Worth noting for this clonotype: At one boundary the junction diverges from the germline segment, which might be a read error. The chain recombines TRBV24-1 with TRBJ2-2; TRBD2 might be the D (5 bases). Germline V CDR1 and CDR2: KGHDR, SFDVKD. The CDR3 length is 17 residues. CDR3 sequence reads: CATSSPKTSTETGKLFF. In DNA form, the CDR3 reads TGTGCCACCAGCTCTCCTAAGACCTCTACAGAGACCGGGAAGCTGTTTTTT.

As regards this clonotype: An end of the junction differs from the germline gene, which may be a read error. Here the CDR3 DNA reads TGTGCCAGCAGTACTCTTAGCGCGACCGCCAACACCGGAGAGCTGTTTTTT. Translation gives CASSTLSATANTGELFF. J is TRBJ2-2 and V is TRBV28, with a tentative D call TRBD2 (5 bases). Germline loops: CDR1 MDHEN, CDR2 SYDVKM. CDR3 length: 17 amino acids.

The CDR3 sequence: CAWGISTEAFF. CDR3 nucleotides: TGTGCATGGGGCATCAGCACTGAAGCTTTCTTT. The chain couples TRBV30 to TRBJ1-1; perhaps TRBD1 as D (5 bases). The germline CDR1 and CDR2 sequences are GTSNPN and SVGIG (reference sequence). The CDR3 is 11 residues long. Combining the CDR3 with reference TRBV30 and TRBJ1-1 gives the whole variable domain SQTIHQWPATLVQPVGSPLSLECTVEGTSNPNLYWYRQAAGRGLQLLFYSVGIGQISSEVPQNLSASRPQDRQFILSSKKLLLSDSGFYLCAWGISTEAFFGQGTRLTVV.

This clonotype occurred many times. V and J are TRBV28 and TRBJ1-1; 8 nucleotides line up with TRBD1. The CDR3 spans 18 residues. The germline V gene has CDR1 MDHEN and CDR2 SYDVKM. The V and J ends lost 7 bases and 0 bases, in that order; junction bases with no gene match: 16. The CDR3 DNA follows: TGTGCCAGCAATCAATTCCGGGACAGGAGACAGGTGAACACTGAAGCTTTCTTT. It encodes CASNQFRDRRQVNTEAFF.

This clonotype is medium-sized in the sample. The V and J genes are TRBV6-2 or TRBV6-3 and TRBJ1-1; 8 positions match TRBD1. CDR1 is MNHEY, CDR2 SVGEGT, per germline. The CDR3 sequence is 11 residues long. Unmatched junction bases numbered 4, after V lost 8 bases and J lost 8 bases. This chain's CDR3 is CASGGQAEAFF. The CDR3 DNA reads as TGTGCCAGCGGGGGACAGGCCGAAGCTTTCTTT.

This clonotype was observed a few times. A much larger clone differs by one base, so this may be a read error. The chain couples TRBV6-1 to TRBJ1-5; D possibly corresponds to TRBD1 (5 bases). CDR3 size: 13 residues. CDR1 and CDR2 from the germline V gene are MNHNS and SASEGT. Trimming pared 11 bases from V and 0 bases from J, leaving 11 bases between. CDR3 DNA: TGTGCCTCCAGGGCAGGTAGCAATCAGCCCCAGCATTTT. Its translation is CASRAGSNQPQHF.